This T cell receptor beta chain stems from a study of blood T cell repertoires in COVID-19. Study-wide background: COVID-19 samples collected from the United States, Italy and Spain covered acute and convalescent phases. In each case, the material was cDNA or gDNA derived from T cells, B-cell-depleted T cells, or PBMCs.

In the study's own analysis: Cell counts per sample came from amplifying reference gene primers. Some clones are missing from TCRdb's copy, which holds only in-frame ones; the method was immunoSEQ multiplex PCR. V and J calls and clone size are as listed in that table; D and trimming were resolved from the DNA. This sample has 100,000 or so clones; roughly 90% occur once, and the top ten carry approximately 2.3%. Germline lookup yields CDR1 MNHNS and CDR2 SASEGT. Trimming pared 3 bases from V and 5 bases from J, leaving 10 bases between. The CDR3 extends over 13 amino acids. The receptor was isolated from a human donor with active COVID-19. The donor label of this sample is uncertain. V usage is TRBV6-1 and J usage is TRBJ1-2, with D possibly matching TRBD1 (6 bases). Sequencing was performed on peripheral blood. The CDR3 nucleotides are TGTGCCAGCAGTGAGGGACAACCTTATGGCTACACCTTC. Protein product: CASSEGQPYGYTF.